Listed below are T cell receptor beta chains from one sample, sequenced in a study of blood T cells in healthy people across ages. Using its own MiXCR run on the 5' RACE reads, TCRdb lists one record per CDR3 protein. The repertoire holds around 1,000,000 distinct CDR3 sequences, with approximately 25% as singletons. These records were also assigned to another study, of T cells of mothers and their children.

Sequencing was done on a sample of blood. The source of these receptors is a girl aged 2 to 9 in good health. CDR3s include the opening cysteine and the closing phenylalanine or tryptophan. D genes are given only for firm matches. Size is omitted from some rows. Given values are once, few, many or a class for expanded clones.

NA	TRBV29-1	NA	TRBJ2-7	CSVDSGEQYF	TGCAGCGTGGACAGTGGCGAGCAGTACTTC
NA	TRBV5-1	NA	TRBJ1-2	CASADSKKKNGYTF	TGCGCCAGCGCCGACTCGAAGAAGAAGAATGGCTACACCTTC
NA	TRBV28	TRBD2	TRBJ2-6	CASSLSLLAGAVSGANVLTF	TGTGCCAGCAGTTTATCGTTACTAGCGGGAGCGGTATCTGGGGCCAACGTCCTGACTTTC
NA	TRBV14	TRBD2	TRBJ2-3	CASSRELAGSTDTQYF	TGTGCCAGCAGCCGAGAACTAGCGGGAAGCACAGATACGCAGTATTTT
few	TRBV25-1	NA	TRBJ2-5	CASSDPGGQETQYF	TGTGCCAGCAGTGACCCGGGCGGCCAAGAGACCCAGTACTTC
once	TRBV13	TRBD2	TRBJ2-1	CASSAGTSGIYEQFF	TGTGCCAGCAGCGCCGGGACTAGCGGGATCTATGAGCAGTTCTTC
NA	TRBV20-1	TRBD1	TRBJ1-2	CSARDYGQGNYGYTF	TGCAGTGCTAGAGATTACGGACAGGGCAACTATGGCTACACCTTC
NA	TRBV3-1	TRBD2	TRBJ2-2	CASSQDGLAVPGTGELFF	TGTGCCAGCAGCCAAGACGGACTAGCGGTCCCGGGCACCGGGGAGCTGTTTTTT
few	TRBV20-1	NA	TRBJ1-1	CSASDAASFDPNTEAFF	TGCAGTGCTAGCGATGCGGCCAGTTTCGACCCGAACACTGAAGCTTTCTTT
NA	TRBV7-7	TRBD2	TRBJ2-5	CASSGTRRSGRAGETQYF	TGTGCTAGCAGCGGGACCAGACGAAGCGGGAGGGCCGGAGAGACCCAGTACTTC
NA	TRBV6-4	TRBD2	TRBJ2-1	CASSKEQLAGNEQFF	TGTGCCAGCAGCAAGGAACAGCTAGCGGGCAATGAGCAGTTCTTC
NA	TRBV6-5	TRBD1	TRBJ1-2	CASSYGDRAYGYTF	TGTGCCAGCAGTTACGGGGACAGAGCCTATGGCTACACCTTC
NA	TRBV11-2	NA	TRBJ1-1	CASSYAVETEAFF	TGTGCCAGCAGTTATGCAGTGGAGACTGAAGCTTTCTTT
NA	TRBV11-2	NA	TRBJ2-1	CASSFWGQKQFF	TGTGCCAGCAGCTTTTGGGGCCAGAAGCAGTTCTTC
few	TRBV20-1	NA	TRBJ2-7	CSAKPPGHSIYEQYF	TGCAGTGCTAAACCCCCGGGACATTCGATCTACGAGCAGTACTTC
NA	TRBV7-9	NA	TRBJ1-1	CASSKENQVNTEAFF	TGTGCCAGCAGCAAAGAAAATCAGGTGAACACTGAAGCTTTCTTT
NA	TRBV2	TRBD2	TRBJ2-7	CASSSTSGITYEQYF	TGTGCCAGCAGTTCCACTAGCGGCATTACCTACGAGCAGTACTTC
NA	TRBV12-5	NA	TRBJ2-1	CASGPPTGSYNEQFF	TGTGCTAGTGGTCCTCCCACAGGCTCCTACAATGAGCAGTTCTTC
NA	TRBV29-1	NA	TRBJ1-1	CSVERQGEAFF	TGCAGCGTTGAACGGCAGGGTGAAGCTTTCTTT
NA	TRBV6-2/TRBV6-3	NA	TRBJ2-6	CASSYGLSGANVLTF	TGTGCCAGCAGTTATGGTCTCTCTGGGGCCAACGTCCTGACTTTC
many	TRBV5-1	NA	TRBJ2-5	CASRNPSTYQETQYF	TGCGCCAGCAGAAATCCTTCTACGTACCAAGAGACCCAGTACTTC
NA	TRBV20-1	NA	TRBJ2-3	CSAREGFTQYF	TGCAGTGCTAGAGAGGGATTTACGCAGTATTTT